This T cell receptor (beta chain) was identified during a study of OX40 agonist ivuxolimab in advanced cancers. Study overall: Prior therapy, whether anti-PD-1, anti-PD-L1 or anti-CTLA-4, was allowed, and 40% had some. Three patients responded partially, comprising one with hepatocellular carcinoma and two with cutaneous melanoma. Study observations and caveats: Compared with CD4+, CD8+ T cells on average had more expanded clones. The investigators did not determine what antigen specificity the expanded peripheral T cells had.

This table comes from immunoSEQ multiplex PCR, and its TCRdb copy is limited to in-frame clones, with some not included. Among fewer than 85,000 clones listed, approximately 78% were seen once. The V end lost 6 bases, the J end lost 3 bases, and 11 bases lay between the germline ends. This CDR3 is built from 13 residues. CDR1 and CDR2 from the germline V gene are SGHTA and FQGNSA. As for this clone: The target antigen is unknown.

The receptor was derived from an adult with an advanced solid tumor such as melanoma, head and neck, liver or kidney cancer. V is TRBV7-2 and J is TRBJ1-1; D is undetermined. This material consisted of CD4+ or CD8+ T cells sorted from blood, taken in a trial of the OX40 agonist ivuxolimab. CDR3 nucleotides: TGTGCCAGCAGTTTGGGGTGGGACACTGAAGCTTTCTTT. Translated, it gives CASSLGWDTEAFF.